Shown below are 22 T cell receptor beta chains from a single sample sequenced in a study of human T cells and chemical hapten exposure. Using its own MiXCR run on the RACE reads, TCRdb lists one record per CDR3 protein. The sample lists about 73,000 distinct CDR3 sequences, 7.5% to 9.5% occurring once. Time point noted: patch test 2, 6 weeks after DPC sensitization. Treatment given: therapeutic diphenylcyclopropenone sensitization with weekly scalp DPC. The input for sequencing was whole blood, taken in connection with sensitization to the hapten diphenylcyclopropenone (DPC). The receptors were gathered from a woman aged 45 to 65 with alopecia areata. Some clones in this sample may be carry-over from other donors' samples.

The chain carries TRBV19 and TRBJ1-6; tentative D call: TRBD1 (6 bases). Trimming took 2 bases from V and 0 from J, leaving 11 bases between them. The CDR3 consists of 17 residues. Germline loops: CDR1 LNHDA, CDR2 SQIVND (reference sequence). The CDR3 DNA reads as TGTGCCAGTAGTATATCGGACAGCCTCTCCTATAATTCACCCCTCCACTTT. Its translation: CASSISDSLSYNSPLHF.

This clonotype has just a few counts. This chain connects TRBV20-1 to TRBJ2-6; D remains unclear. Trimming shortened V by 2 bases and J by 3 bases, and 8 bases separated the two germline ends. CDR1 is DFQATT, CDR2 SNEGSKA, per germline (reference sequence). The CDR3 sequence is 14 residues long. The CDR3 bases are TGCAGTGCTAGAATCCCGATTGGGGCCAACGTCCTGACTTTC. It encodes CSARIPIGANVLTF.

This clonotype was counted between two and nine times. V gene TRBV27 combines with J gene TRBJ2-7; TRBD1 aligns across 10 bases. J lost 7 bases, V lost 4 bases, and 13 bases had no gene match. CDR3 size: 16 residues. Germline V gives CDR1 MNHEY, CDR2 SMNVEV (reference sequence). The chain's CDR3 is CASSSYAGQGTWEQYF. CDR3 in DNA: TGTGCCAGCAGTTCGTATGCGGGACAGGGGACGTGGGAGCAGTACTTC.

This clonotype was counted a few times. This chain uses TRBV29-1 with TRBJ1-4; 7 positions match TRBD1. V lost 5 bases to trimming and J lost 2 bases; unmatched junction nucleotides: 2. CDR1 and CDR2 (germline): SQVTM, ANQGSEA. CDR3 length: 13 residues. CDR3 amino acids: CSVTGDTNEKLFF. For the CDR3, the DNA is TGCAGCGTTACAGGGGATACTAATGAAAAACTGTTTTTT.

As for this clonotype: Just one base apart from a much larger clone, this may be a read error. The CDR3 coding sequence is TGTGCCAGCAGTTGGACAGGGGCCACAGATACGCAGTATTTT. Its protein is CASSWTGATDTQYF. The chain carries TRBV28 and TRBJ2-3, with 9 bases matching TRBD1. V shed 4 bases, J shed 2 bases, and the junction held 1 base outside the gene matches. Germline V CDR1 and CDR2: MDHEN, SYDVKM. This CDR3 contains 14 residues. The variable domain in full, with the rest retrieved from reference TRBV28 and TRBJ2-3, is DVKVTQSSRYLVKRTGEKVFLECVQDMDHENMFWYRQDPGLGLRLIYFSYDVKMKEKGDIPEGYSVSREKKERFSLILESASTNQTSMYLCASSWTGATDTQYFGPGTRLTVL.

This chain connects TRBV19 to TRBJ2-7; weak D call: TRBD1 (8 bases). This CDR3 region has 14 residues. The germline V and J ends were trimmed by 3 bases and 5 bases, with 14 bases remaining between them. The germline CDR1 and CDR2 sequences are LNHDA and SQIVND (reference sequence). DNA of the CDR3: TGTGCCAGTAGTATGGACAGGGACTACAACGAGCAGTACTTC. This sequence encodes CASSMDRDYNEQYF.

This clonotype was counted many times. CDR3 protein: CAISKLAGGNTGELFF. The CDR3 region has the DNA TGTGCCATCTCCAAACTAGCGGGGGGGAACACCGGGGAGCTGTTTTTT. The chain combines TRBV2 with TRBJ2-2; 12 positions agree with TRBD2. With 10 bases clipped from V and 1 base from J, the junction kept 7 bases outside the gene matches. The CDR3 contains 16 residues. Germline loops: CDR1 SNHLY, CDR2 FYNNEI.

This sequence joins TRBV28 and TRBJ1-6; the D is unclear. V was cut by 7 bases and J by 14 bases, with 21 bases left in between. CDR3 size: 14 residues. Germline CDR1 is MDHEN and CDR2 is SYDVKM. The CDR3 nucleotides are TGTGCCAGCAACAGTTTCCGGGGATCGAGAGCCCTCCACTTT. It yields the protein CASNSFRGSRALHF.

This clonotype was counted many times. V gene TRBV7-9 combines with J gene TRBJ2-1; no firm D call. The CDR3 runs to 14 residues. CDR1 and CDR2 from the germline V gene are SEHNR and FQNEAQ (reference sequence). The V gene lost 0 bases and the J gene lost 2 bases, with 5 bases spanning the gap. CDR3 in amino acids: CASSLAGAYNEQFF. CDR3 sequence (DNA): TGTGCCAGCAGCTTAGCTGGGGCCTACAATGAGCAGTTCTTC.

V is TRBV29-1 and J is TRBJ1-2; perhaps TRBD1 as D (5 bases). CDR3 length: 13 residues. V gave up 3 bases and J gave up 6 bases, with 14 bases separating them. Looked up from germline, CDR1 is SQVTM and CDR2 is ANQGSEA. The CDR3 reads CSVDSPGGHGYTF. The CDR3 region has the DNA TGCAGCGTTGATAGCCCCGGGGGTCATGGCTACACCTTC.

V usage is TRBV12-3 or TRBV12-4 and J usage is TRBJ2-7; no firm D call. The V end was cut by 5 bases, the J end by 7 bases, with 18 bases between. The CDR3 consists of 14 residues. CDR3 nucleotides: TGTGCCAGCAGTACTCGATCAGGCCCGTGGGAGCAGTACTTC. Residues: CASSTRSGPWEQYF.

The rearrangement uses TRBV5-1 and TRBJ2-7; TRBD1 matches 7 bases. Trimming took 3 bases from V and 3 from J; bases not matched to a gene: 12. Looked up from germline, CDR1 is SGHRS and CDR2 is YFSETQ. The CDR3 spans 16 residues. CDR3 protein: CASSSPRGQINYEQYF. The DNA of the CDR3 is TGCGCCAGCAGCTCTCCTCGGGGACAGATTAACTACGAGCAGTACTTC.

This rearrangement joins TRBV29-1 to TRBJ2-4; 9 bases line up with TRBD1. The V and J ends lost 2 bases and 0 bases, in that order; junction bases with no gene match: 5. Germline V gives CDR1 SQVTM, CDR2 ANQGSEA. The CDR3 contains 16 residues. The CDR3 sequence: CSVEIWGQGAKNIQYF. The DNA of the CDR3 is TGCAGCGTTGAAATATGGGGACAGGGAGCCAAAAACATTCAGTACTTC.

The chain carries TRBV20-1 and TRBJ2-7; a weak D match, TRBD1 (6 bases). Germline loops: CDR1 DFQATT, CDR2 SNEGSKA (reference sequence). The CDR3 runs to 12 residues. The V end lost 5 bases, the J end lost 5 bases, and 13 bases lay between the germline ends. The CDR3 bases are TGCAGTGCTCGGGTCCAGGGGAACGAGCAGTACTTC. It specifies CSARVQGNEQYF.

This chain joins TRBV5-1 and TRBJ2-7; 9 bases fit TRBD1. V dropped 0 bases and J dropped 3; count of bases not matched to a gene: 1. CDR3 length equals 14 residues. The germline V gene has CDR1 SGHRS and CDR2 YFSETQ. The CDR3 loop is CASSLGDRDYEQYF. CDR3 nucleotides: TGCGCCAGCAGCTTGGGGGACAGGGACTACGAGCAGTACTTC.

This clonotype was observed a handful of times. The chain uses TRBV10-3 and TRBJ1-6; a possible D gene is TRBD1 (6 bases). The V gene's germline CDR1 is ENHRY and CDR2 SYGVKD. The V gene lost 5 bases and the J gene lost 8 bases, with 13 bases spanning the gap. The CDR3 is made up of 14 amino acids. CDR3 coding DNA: TGTGCCATCAGTACAGGGAGGGAAGATTCACCCCTCCACTTT. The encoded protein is CAISTGREDSPLHF.

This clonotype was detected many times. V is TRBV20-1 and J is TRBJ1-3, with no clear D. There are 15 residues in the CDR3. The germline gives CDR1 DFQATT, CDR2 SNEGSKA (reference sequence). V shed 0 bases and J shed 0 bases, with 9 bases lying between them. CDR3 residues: CSARDETFSGNTIYF. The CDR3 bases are TGCAGTGCTAGAGATGAGACTTTCTCTGGAAACACCATATATTTT.

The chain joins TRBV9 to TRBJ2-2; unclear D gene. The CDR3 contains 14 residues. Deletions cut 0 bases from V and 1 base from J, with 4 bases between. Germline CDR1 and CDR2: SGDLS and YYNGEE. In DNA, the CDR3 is TGTGCCAGCAGCGTAGAGGGGAACACCGGGGAGCTGTTTTTT. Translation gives CASSVEGNTGELFF.

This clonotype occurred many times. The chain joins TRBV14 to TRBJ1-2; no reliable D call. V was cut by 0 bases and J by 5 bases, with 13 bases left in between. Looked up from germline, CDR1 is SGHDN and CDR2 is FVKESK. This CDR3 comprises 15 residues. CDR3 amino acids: CASSQDRNSGYGYTF. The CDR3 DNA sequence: TGTGCCAGCAGCCAAGATCGGAACAGTGGGTATGGCTACACCTTC. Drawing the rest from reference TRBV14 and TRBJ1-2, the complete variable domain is EAGVTQFPSHSVIEKGQTVTLRCDPISGHDNLYWYRRVMGKEIKFLLHFVKESKQDESGMPNNRFLAERTGGTYSTLKVQPAELEDSGVYFCASSQDRNSGYGYTFGSGTRLTVV.

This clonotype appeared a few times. The DNA of the CDR3 is TGTGCCAGCTCACCAAAGCAGGAGAACACTGAAGCTTTCTTT. This encodes CASSPKQENTEAFF. The V and J genes are TRBV18 and TRBJ1-1; D is undetermined. Trimming left V 2 bases short and J 1 base short, with 8 bases between. The CDR3 spans 14 residues. Per the germline V gene, CDR1 is KGHSH and CDR2 is LQKENI.

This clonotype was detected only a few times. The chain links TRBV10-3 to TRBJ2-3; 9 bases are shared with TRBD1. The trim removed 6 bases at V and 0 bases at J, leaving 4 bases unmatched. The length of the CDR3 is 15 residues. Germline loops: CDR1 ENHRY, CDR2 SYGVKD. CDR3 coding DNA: TGTGCCATCAGCTCTGGGACAGGGAGCACAGATACGCAGTATTTT. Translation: CAISSGTGSTDTQYF.

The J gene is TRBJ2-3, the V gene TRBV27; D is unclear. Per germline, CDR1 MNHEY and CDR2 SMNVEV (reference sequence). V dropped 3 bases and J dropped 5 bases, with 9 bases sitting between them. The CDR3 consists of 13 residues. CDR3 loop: CASSLSGIDTQYF. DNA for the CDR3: TGTGCCAGCAGTTTGTCGGGTATAGATACGCAGTATTTT.